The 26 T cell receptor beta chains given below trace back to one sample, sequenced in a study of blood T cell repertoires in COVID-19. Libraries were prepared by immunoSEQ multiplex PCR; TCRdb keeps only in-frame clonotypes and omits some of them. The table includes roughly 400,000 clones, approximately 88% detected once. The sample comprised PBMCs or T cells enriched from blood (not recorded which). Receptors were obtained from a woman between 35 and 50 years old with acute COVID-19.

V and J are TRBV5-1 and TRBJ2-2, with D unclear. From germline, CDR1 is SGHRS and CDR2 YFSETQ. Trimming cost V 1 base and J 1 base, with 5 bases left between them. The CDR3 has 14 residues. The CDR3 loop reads CASSLTVNTGELFF. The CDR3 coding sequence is TGCGCCAGCAGCTTGACGGTGAACACCGGGGAGCTGTTTTTT. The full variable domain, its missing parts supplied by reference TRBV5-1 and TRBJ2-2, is KAGVTQTPRYLIKTRGQQVTLSCSPISGHRSVSWYQQTPGQGLQFLFEYFSETQRNKGNFPGRFSGRQFSNSRSEMNVSTLELGDSALYLCASSLTVNTGELFFGEGSRLTVL.

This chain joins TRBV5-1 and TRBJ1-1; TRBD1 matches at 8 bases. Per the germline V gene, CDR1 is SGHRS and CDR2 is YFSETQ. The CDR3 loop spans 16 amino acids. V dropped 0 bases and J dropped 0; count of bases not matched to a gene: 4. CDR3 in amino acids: CASSLGAGGLNTEAFF. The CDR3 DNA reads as TGCGCCAGCAGCTTGGGTGCAGGGGGCTTGAACACTGAAGCTTTCTTT.

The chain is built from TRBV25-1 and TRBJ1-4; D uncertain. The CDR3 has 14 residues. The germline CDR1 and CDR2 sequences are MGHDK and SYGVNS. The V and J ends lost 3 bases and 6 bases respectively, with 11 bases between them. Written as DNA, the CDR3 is TGTGCCAGCAGTGATACTGGCGGGGATGAAAAACTGTTTTTT. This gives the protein CASSDTGGDEKLFF. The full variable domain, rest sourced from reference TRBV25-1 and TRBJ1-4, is EADIYQTPRYLVIGTGKKITLECSQTMGHDKMYWYQQDPGMELHLIHYSYGVNSTEKGDLSSESTVSRIRTEHFPLTLESARPSHTSQYLCASSDTGGDEKLFFGSGTQLSVL.

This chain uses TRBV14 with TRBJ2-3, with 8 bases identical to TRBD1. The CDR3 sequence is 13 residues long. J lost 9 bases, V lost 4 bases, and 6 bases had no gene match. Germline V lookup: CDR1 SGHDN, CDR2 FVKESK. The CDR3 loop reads CASSRLGQGTQYF. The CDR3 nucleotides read TGTGCCAGCAGCCGCCTAGGACAGGGAACGCAGTATTTT.

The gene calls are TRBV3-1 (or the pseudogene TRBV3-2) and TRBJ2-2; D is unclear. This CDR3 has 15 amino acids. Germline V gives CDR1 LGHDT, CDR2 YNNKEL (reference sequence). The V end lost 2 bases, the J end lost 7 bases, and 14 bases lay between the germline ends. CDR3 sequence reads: CASSQSYSLGGELFF. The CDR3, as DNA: TGTGCCAGCAGCCAATCTTACAGTCTGGGCGGGGAGCTGTTTTTT.

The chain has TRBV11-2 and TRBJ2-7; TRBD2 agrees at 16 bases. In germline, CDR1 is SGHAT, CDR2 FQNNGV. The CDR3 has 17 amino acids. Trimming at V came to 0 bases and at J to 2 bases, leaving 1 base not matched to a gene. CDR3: CASSLEGLAGGAYEQYF. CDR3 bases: TGTGCCAGCAGCTTAGAGGGACTAGCGGGGGGGGCCTACGAGCAGTACTTC.

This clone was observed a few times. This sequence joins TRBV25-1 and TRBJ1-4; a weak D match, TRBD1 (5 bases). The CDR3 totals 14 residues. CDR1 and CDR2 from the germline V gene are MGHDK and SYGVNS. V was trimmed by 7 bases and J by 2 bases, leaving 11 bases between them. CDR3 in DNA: TGTGCCAGCAAGGGCGGGGGGACTAATGAAAAACTGTTTTTT. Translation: CASKGGGTNEKLFF.

The CDR3 region has the DNA TGCGCCAGCAGCTTGAGAGGGGAGGGCACTGAAGCTTTCTTT. This encodes CASSLRGEGTEAFF. The chain joins TRBV5-1 to TRBJ1-1, with D maybe TRBD1 (5 bases). The V end was cut by 1 base, the J end by 4 bases, with 11 bases between. The CDR3 covers 14 residues. Germline V gives CDR1 SGHRS, CDR2 YFSETQ. The whole variable domain, filled in from reference TRBV5-1 and TRBJ1-1, reads KAGVTQTPRYLIKTRGQQVTLSCSPISGHRSVSWYQQTPGQGLQFLFEYFSETQRNKGNFPGRFSGRQFSNSRSEMNVSTLELGDSALYLCASSLRGEGTEAFFGQGTRLTVV.

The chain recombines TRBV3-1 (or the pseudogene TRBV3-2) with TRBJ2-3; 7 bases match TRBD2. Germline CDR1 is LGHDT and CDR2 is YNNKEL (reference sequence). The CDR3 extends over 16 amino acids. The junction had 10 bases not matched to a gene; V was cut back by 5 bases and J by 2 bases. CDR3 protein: CASSDLMGGTTDTQYF. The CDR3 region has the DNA TGTGCCAGCAGCGACCTGATGGGGGGGACCACAGATACGCAGTATTTT.

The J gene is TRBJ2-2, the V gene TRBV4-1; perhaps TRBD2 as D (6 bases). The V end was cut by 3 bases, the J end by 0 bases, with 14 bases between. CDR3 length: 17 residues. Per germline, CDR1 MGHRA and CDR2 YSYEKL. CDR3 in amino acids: CASSQAGTTPNTGELFF. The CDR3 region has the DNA TGCGCCAGCAGCCAGGCGGGGACCACCCCGAACACCGGGGAGCTGTTTTTT.

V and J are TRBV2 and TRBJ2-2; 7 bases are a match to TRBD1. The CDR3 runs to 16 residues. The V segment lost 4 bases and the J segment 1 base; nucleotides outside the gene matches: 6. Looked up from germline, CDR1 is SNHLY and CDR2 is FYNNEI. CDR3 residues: CASSVRDRVNTGELFF. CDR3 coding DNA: TGTGCCAGCAGTGTCCGTGACAGGGTGAACACCGGGGAGCTGTTTTTT.

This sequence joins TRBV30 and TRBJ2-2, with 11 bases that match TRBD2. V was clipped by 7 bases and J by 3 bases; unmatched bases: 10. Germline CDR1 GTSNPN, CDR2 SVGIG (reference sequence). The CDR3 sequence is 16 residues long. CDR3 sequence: CALILAGEGDTGELFF. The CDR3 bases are TGTGCCTTAATACTAGCGGGGGAGGGCGACACCGGGGAGCTGTTTTTT.

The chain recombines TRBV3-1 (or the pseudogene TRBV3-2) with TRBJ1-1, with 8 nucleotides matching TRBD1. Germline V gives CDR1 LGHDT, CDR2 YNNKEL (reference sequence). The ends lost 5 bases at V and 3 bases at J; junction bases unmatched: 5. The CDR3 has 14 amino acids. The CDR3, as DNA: TGTGCCAGCAGCAAAACGGACAGGGACACTGAAGCTTTCTTT. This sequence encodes CASSKTDRDTEAFF.

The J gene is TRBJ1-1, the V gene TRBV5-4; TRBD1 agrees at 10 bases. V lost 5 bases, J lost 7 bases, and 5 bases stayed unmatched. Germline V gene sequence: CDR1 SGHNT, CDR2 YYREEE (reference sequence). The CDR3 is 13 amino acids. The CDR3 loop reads CASRVTGGLEAFF. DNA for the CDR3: TGTGCCAGCAGAGTGACAGGGGGCCTTGAAGCTTTCTTT.

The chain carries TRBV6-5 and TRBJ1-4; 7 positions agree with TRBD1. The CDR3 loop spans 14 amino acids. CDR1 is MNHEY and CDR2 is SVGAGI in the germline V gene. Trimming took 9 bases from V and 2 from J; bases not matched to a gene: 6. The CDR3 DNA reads TGTGCCAGTAGGTTGGGACAGACTAATGAAAAACTGTTTTTT. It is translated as CASRLGQTNEKLFF.

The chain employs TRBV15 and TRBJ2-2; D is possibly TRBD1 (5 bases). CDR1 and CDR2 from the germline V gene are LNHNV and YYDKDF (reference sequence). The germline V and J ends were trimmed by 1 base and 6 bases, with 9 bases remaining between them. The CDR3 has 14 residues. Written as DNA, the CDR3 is TGTGCCACCAGCAGAGTCAGGGCAGCCGGGGAGCTGTTTTTT. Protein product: CATSRVRAAGELFF.

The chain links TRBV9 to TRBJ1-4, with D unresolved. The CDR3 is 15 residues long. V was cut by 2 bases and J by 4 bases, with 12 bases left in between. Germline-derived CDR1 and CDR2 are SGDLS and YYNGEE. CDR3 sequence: CASSVMGRGNEKLFF. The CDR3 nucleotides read TGTGCCAGCAGCGTTATGGGTCGGGGTAATGAAAAACTGTTTTTT.

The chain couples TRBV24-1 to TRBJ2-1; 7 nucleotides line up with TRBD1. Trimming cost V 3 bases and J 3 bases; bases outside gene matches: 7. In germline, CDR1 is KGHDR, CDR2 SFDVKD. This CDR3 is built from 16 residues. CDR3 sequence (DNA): TGTGCCACCAGTGATCCTCGGACAGGAGTCTACAATGAGCAGTTCTTC. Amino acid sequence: CATSDPRTGVYNEQFF.

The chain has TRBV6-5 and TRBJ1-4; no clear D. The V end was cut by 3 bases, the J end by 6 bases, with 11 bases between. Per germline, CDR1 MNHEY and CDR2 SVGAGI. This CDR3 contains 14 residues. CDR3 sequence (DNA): TGTGCCAGCAGTTATCGGTTTGTCGATGAAAAACTGTTTTTT. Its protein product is CASSYRFVDEKLFF.

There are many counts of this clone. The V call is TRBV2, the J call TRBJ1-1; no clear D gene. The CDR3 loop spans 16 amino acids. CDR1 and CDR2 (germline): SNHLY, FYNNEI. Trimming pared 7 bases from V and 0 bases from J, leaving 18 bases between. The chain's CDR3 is CASTRGQILMNTEAFF. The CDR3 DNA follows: TGTGCCAGCACGAGAGGGCAGATCCTCATGAACACTGAAGCTTTCTTT.

The CDR3 loop reads CASSSVRPSTNSYNEQFF. For the CDR3, the DNA is TGTGCCAGCAGCTCAGTTCGGCCGAGTACTAACTCCTACAATGAGCAGTTCTTC. V and J are TRBV11-2 and TRBJ2-1; D unresolved. The CDR3 has 18 residues. The ends were cut back, 4 bases at V and 0 bases at J, with 19 bases in the middle. Germline V lookup: CDR1 SGHAT, CDR2 FQNNGV.

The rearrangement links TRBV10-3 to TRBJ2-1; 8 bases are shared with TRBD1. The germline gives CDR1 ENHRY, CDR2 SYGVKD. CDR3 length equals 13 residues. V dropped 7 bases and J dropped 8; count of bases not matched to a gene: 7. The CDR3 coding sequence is TGTGCCATCAAGGGGCCAGGGGGCTATGAGCAGTTCTTC. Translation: CAIKGPGGYEQFF.

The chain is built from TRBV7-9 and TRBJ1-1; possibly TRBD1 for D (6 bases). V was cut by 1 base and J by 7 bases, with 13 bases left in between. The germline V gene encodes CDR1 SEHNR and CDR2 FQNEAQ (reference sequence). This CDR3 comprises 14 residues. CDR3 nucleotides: TGTGCCAGCAGCTTAGGGGATGGGGGCGATGAAGCTTTCTTT. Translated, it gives CASSLGDGGDEAFF. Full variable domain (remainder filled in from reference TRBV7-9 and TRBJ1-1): DTGVSQNPRHKITKRGQNVTFRCDPISEHNRLYWYRQTLGQGPEFLTYFQNEAQLEKSRLLSDRFSAERPKGSFSTLEIQRTEQGDSAMYLCASSLGDGGDEAFFGQGTRLTVV.

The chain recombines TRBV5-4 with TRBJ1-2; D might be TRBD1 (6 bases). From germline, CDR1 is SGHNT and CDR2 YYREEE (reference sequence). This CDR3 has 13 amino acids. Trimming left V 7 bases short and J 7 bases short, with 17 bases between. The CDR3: CASHSLTGFGYTF. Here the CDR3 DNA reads TGTGCCAGCCACTCACTGACAGGATTTGGCTACACCTTC.

CDR3 sequence reads: CASKYTGTGNTIYF. CDR3 sequence (DNA): TGTGCCAGTAAATATACAGGGACCGGAAACACCATATATTTT. V usage is TRBV6-5 and J usage is TRBJ1-3; TRBD1 might be the D (6 bases). Germline CDR1 and CDR2: MNHEY and SVGAGI. The CDR3 loop spans 14 amino acids. Trimming took 9 bases from V and 4 from J, leaving 16 bases between them.

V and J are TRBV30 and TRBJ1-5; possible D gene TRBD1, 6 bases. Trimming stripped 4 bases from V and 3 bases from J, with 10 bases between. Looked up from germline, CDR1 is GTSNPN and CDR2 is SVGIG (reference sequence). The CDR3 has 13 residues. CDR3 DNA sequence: TGTGCCTGGATGCGGGGGCCCAATCAGCCCCAGCATTTT. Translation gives CAWMRGPNQPQHF.